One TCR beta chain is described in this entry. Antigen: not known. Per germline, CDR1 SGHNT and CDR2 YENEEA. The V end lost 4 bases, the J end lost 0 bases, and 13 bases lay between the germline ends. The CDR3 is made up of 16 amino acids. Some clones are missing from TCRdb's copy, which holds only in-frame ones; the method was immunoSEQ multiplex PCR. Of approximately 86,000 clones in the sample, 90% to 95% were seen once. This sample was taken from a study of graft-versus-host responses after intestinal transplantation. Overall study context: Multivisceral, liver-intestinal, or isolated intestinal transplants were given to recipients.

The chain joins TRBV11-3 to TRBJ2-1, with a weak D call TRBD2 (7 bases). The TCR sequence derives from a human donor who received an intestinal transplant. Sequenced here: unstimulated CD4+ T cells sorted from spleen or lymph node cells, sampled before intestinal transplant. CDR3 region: CASSSTRGGSYNEQFF. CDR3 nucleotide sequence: TGTGCCAGCAGCTCAACTAGGGGGGGCTCCTACAATGAGCAGTTCTTC.